The entry below describes one TCR beta chain. The data were taken from a study of CD8 T cells in Susac syndrome. Random hexamers primed reverse transcription of about 0.5 to 1 ug RNA. The amplification used immunoSEQ multiplex PCR on TCR beta CDR3; it spanned 54 Vbeta and 13 Jbeta. Via MiXCR, TCRdb re-called the immunoSEQ multiplex PCR reads, giving one row per CDR3 protein. This table has just over 80,000 distinct CDR3 sequences, 85% to 95% appearing once. Sequencing of TCR beta covered CD8+ and CD4+ T cells obtained from blood. It was healthy donors who served as the controls, matched for age and sex. Negative isolation yielded CD4+ and CD8+ T cells, and FACS enriched TEMRA cells. The V gene's germline CDR1 is MNHEY and CDR2 SMNVEV (reference sequence). The CDR3 contains 13 residues. The germline V and J ends were trimmed by 5 bases and 8 bases, with 15 bases remaining between them.

The sample consisted of CD8+ T cells from PBMCs. V is TRBV27 and J is TRBJ1-1, with D possibly TRBD1 on 5 matching bases. The TCR comes from a human donor in good health. The CDR3 loop is CASSGLGESEAFF. The CDR3 DNA reads as TGTGCCAGCAGTGGTTTGGGGGAGTCCGAAGCTTTCTTT.